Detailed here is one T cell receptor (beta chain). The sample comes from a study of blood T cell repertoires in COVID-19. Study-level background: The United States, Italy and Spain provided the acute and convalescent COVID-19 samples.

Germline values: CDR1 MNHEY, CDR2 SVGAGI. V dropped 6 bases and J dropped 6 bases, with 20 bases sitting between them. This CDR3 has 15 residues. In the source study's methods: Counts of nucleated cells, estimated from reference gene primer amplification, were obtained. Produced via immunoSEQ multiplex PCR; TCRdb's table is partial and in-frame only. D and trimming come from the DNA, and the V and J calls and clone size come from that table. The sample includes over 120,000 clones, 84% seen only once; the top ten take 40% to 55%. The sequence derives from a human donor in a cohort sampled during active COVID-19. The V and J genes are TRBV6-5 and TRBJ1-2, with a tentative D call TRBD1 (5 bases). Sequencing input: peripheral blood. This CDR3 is CASRAGWGRGNGYTF. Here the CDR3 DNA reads TGTGCCAGCAGGGCCGGGTGGGGAAGGGGAAATGGCTACACCTTC.